Listed below are T cell receptor beta chains from one sample, sequenced in a study of patients and donors after allogeneic stem cell transplantation. In TCRdb, the RT-PCR reads were re-called with MiXCR into one record per CDR3 protein. The repertoire holds about 110,000 distinct CDR3 sequences, with roughly 35% as singletons. Input material: blood, either unsorted or a sorted T cell fraction (not recorded which). These receptors all come from a human donor who was either an allogeneic HSCT recipient or a stem cell or donor lymphocyte infusion donor (not recorded which). It is not recorded whose cells these are; they may come from a transplant donor. Both conserved end residues are part of each CDR3. D genes are given only for firm matches. For some rows the clone size is stated as once, few or many, or as a class when expanded; others skip it.

clone_size d_call j_call v_call cdr3_aa cdr3_nt
- - TRBJ1-2 TRBV24-1 CATSDLGGYTF TGTGCCACCAGTGATTTGGGGGGCTACACCTTC
- TRBD2 TRBJ2-7 TRBV20-1 CSARRASGPYEQYF TGCAGTGCTAGAAGGGCTAGCGGGCCCTACGAGCAGTACTTC
- - TRBJ2-6 TRBV7-3 CASSLSRAGANVLTF TGTGCCAGCAGCTTATCCCGGGCTGGGGCCAACGTCCTGACTTTC
- TRBD1 TRBJ1-3 TRBV7-2 CASSLWGQGKGNTIYF TGTGCCAGCAGCTTGTGGGGACAGGGAAAAGGAAACACCATATATTTT
many TRBD2 TRBJ2-1 TRBV24-1 CATSDPGTIPNEQFF TGTGCCACCAGTGACCCGGGGACTATCCCCAATGAGCAGTTCTTC
few TRBD1 TRBJ1-6 TRBV6-1 CASSEAGGDSPLHF TGTGCCAGCAGTGAGGCAGGGGGGGATTCACCCCTCCACTTT
- - TRBJ2-1 TRBV20-1 CSASLNEQFF TGCAGTGCTAGCCTAAATGAGCAGTTCTTC
few - TRBJ1-2 TRBV7-2 CASSPDFFAYGYTF TGTGCCAGCAGCCCAGACTTTTTTGCCTATGGCTACACCTTC
- - TRBJ1-5 TRBV15 CATSRDWGYQPQHF TGTGCCACCAGCAGAGATTGGGGTTACCAGCCCCAGCATTTT
many - TRBJ1-2 TRBV6-5 CASSPPPAGVRGYTF TGTGCCAGCAGCCCACCGCCGGCCGGTGTAAGGGGCTACACCTTC
once - TRBJ1-1 TRBV20-1 CSARDSRRNTEAFF TGCAGTGCTAGAGATAGCCGCCGGAACACTGAAGCTTTCTTT
- TRBD1 TRBJ2-7 TRBV12-3/TRBV12-4 CASSSGTGTYAQYF TGTGCCAGCAGTTCCGGGACAGGCACCTACGCGCAGTACTTC
few - TRBJ2-7 TRBV27 CASSYRPLPYEQYF TGTGCCAGCAGTTATAGGCCTTTGCCCTACGAGCAGTACTTC
- - TRBJ2-1 TRBV20-1 CSAVDQHIGEQFF TGCAGTGCGGTGGACCAGCATATTGGTGAGCAGTTCTTC
few - TRBJ1-6 TRBV4-3 CASSPRGVSPLHF TGCGCCAGCAGCCCTAGGGGGGTTTCACCCCTCCACTTT
- - TRBJ2-1 TRBV7-2 CASSLGMFSGEQFF TGTGCCAGCAGCTTAGGAATGTTTTCGGGTGAGCAGTTCTTC
few - TRBJ2-2 TRBV12-3/TRBV12-4 CASSLVGASTGELFF TGTGCCAGCAGTTTGGTGGGAGCGAGCACCGGGGAGCTGTTTTTT
- - TRBJ2-4 TRBV2 CASSELGPYFGAKNIQYF TGTGCCAGCAGTGAATTGGGACCCTATTTTGGGGCCAAAAACATTCAGTACTTC
- - TRBJ1-2 TRBV24-1 CATSEGPLGHGYTF TGTGCCACCAGTGAGGGACCGCTAGGCCATGGCTACACCTTC
few TRBD2 TRBJ2-7 TRBV6-2/TRBV6-3 CASSYGLAATYEQYF TGTGCCAGCAGTTACGGGCTAGCGGCCACCTACGAGCAGTACTTC
few - TRBJ1-2 TRBV18 CASSPGAYGYTF TGTGCCAGCTCACCTGGGGCCTATGGCTACACCTTC
- - TRBJ2-3 TRBV7-9 CASSLAQGTKTDTQYF TGTGCCAGCAGCTTAGCTCAGGGCACCAAGACAGATACGCAGTATTTT
few - TRBJ2-6 TRBV7-2 CASSLTTGSGANVLTF TGTGCCAGCAGCTTGACCACAGGGTCCGGGGCCAACGTCCTGACTTTC
- - TRBJ1-1 TRBV7-9 CASSLGAEHPPRAEAFF TGTGCCAGCAGCCTTGGGGCCGAACACCCACCGAGGGCTGAAGCTTTCTTT
- - TRBJ1-1 TRBV20-1 CSAENRDYTEAFF TGCAGTGCCGAAAACAGGGATTACACTGAAGCTTTCTTT
many - TRBJ2-2 TRBV5-1 CASSLGSGELFF TGCGCCAGCAGCTTGGGGTCCGGGGAGCTGTTTTTT